This is a list of T cell receptor beta chains from one sample in a study of cytomegalovirus exposure and HLA in healthy donors. Method: immunoSEQ multiplex PCR; TCRdb's copy keeps in-frame clones and lacks some. The table has approximately 140,000 clones, roughly 79% seen once; the top ten hold less than 2%. Sequencing used PBMCs. Receptors were obtained from a woman younger than 35 in good health and CMV-seronegative. CDR3s include the opening cysteine and the closing phenylalanine or tryptophan. Each record gives: J gene, V gene, clone size, D gene, CDR3 DNA, CDR3 protein. A D gene is named only where the DNA matches it firmly. Expanded clones are given a class, and other clones once, few, many or no size at all.

J: TRBJ2-7
V: TRBV6-5
size: .
D: .
DNA: TGTGCCAGCAGGGGGCAGGGTACAAGCTACGAGCAGTACTTC
CDR3: CASRGQGTSYEQYF

J: TRBJ2-7
V: TRBV7-8
size: .
D: .
DNA: TGTGCCAGCAGCTTAGAGGCGGGTGCAGCCTACGAGCAGTACTTC
CDR3: CASSLEAGAAYEQYF

J: TRBJ2-7
V: TRBV5-6
size: .
D: .
DNA: TGTGCCAGCAGCTTGGTTGGACAGCTCGACGAGCAGTACTTC
CDR3: CASSLVGQLDEQYF

J: TRBJ1-4
V: TRBV28
size: .
D: .
DNA: TGTGCCAGCAGTTTACGTGAAAAACTGTTTTTT
CDR3: CASSLREKLFF

J: TRBJ1-1
V: TRBV7-2
size: .
D: .
DNA: TGTGCCAGCAGCCGACAGGCGATGAACACTGAAGCTTTCTTT
CDR3: CASSRQAMNTEAFF

J: TRBJ1-1
V: TRBV6-5
size: .
D: TRBD1
DNA: TGTGCCAGCAGTCGACAGGGGCGCTACACTGAAGCTTTCTTT
CDR3: CASSRQGRYTEAFF

J: TRBJ1-2
V: TRBV6-5
size: .
D: TRBD1
DNA: TGTGCCAGCAGTTTCCTAGGGGGCAGGGACACCTTC
CDR3: CASSFLGGRDTF

J: TRBJ1-1
V: TRBV7-8
size: .
D: TRBD1
DNA: TGTGCCAGCAGAGGGATGGGACAGGGGGTTTCTGAAGCTTTCTTT
CDR3: CASRGMGQGVSEAFF

J: TRBJ2-1
V: TRBV6-1
size: .
D: .
DNA: TGTGCCAGCAGTGTACAGCCTGACAATGAGCAGTTCTTC
CDR3: CASSVQPDNEQFF

J: TRBJ2-1
V: TRBV5-1
size: few
D: TRBD2
DNA: TGCGCCAGCAGCTGGGTACTAGCGGGAGGCAATGAGCAGTTCTTC
CDR3: CASSWVLAGGNEQFF

J: TRBJ1-2
V: TRBV11-2
size: .
D: .
DNA: TGTGCCAGCAGCATCCAAAGCCGCGATCCTAACTATGGCTACACCTTC
CDR3: CASSIQSRDPNYGYTF

J: TRBJ2-3
V: TRBV29-1
size: .
D: TRBD2
DNA: TGCAGCGTTGATCGGGGGGGGCAAGATACGCAGTATTTT
CDR3: CSVDRGGQDTQYF

J: TRBJ2-1
V: TRBV11-2
size: .
D: TRBD1
DNA: TGTGCCAGCAGCCAGGGGGTTGAGCAGTTCTTC
CDR3: CASSQGVEQFF

J: TRBJ2-4
V: TRBV19
size: .
D: TRBD2
DNA: TGTGCCAGTAGAGCGGGAGTACGATACATTCAGTACTTC
CDR3: CASRAGVRYIQYF

J: TRBJ2-3
V: TRBV4-2
size: .
D: TRBD2
DNA: TGTGCCAGCAGCCAAGATTTCCTAGCGGGATTAAGTACGCAGTATTTT
CDR3: CASSQDFLAGLSTQYF

J: TRBJ1-5
V: TRBV19
size: .
D: TRBD1
DNA: TGTGCCAGTAGTACGGTACAGGGGAATCAGCCCCAGCATTTT
CDR3: CASSTVQGNQPQHF

J: TRBJ2-3
V: TRBV11-3
size: .
D: .
DNA: TGTGCCAGCAGCCCCCTGGGGGGAGATACGCAGTATTTT
CDR3: CASSPLGGDTQYF

J: TRBJ1-2
V: TRBV5-1
size: .
D: .
DNA: TGCGCCAGCAGCTCCGGGGACATTCAGAACTATGGCTACACCTTC
CDR3: CASSSGDIQNYGYTF

J: TRBJ2-1
V: TRBV27
size: .
D: TRBD1
DNA: TGTGCCAGCAGTTATGGGACAGGGACGGGTGAGCAGTTCTTC
CDR3: CASSYGTGTGEQFF

J: TRBJ1-1
V: TRBV6-5
size: few
D: .
DNA: TGTGCCAGCAGTCTAACAGGTGTCAGTGCTGAAGCTTTCTTT
CDR3: CASSLTGVSAEAFF

J: TRBJ1-2
V: TRBV2
size: .
D: TRBD1
DNA: TGTGCCAGCAGTGATATAAGGACAGGGGATGGCTACACCTTC
CDR3: CASSDIRTGDGYTF

J: TRBJ2-7
V: TRBV29-1
size: .
D: TRBD2
DNA: TGCAGCGTTGAGGGTAGCGGGAGAGGTAGGAACGAGCAGTACTTC
CDR3: CSVEGSGRGRNEQYF

J: TRBJ1-4
V: TRBV11-2
size: .
D: .
DNA: TGTGCCAGCAGCTCGACAGTCCTAAATGAAAAACTGTTTTTT
CDR3: CASSSTVLNEKLFF

J: TRBJ2-2
V: TRBV27
size: .
D: .
DNA: TGTGCCAGCAGTTTAGAGTCGAACACCGGGGAGCTGTTTTTT
CDR3: CASSLESNTGELFF

J: TRBJ2-7
V: TRBV27
size: few
D: .
DNA: TGTGCCAGCAGATTTAGCCCCCTCTCCCGCGACGAGCAGTACTTC
CDR3: CASRFSPLSRDEQYF

J: TRBJ2-7
V: TRBV10-2
size: .
D: .
DNA: TGCGCCAGCAGTGCCTCATCTATAGCGGAGAGGCACGAGCAGTACTTC
CDR3: CASSASSIAERHEQYF

J: TRBJ2-7
V: TRBV6-1
size: .
D: .
DNA: TGTGCCAGCAGCCCGACCAGGACTCTCCCCGAGCAGTACTTC
CDR3: CASSPTRTLPEQYF

J: TRBJ2-5
V: TRBV13
size: .
D: .
DNA: TGTGCCAGCAGCTTAGGGCAGATCCAAGAGGCCCAGTACTTC
CDR3: CASSLGQIQEAQYF

J: TRBJ2-2
V: TRBV30
size: few
D: .
DNA: TGTGCCTGGATGAGGGTTGGGGTGAACACCGGGGAGCTGTTTTTT
CDR3: CAWMRVGVNTGELFF

J: TRBJ1-3
V: TRBV7-9
size: .
D: .
DNA: TGTGCCAGCAGCTCGGACATCGGAAACACCATATATTTT
CDR3: CASSSDIGNTIYF

J: TRBJ1-5
V: TRBV4-2
size: .
D: .
DNA: TGTGCCAGCAGCCAAATTGGAGGTCGTCGTAATCAGCCCCAGCATTTT
CDR3: CASSQIGGRRNQPQHF

J: TRBJ2-5
V: TRBV29-1
size: .
D: TRBD1
DNA: TGCAGCGTCGACCGGGACAGGGACCCCGGAGAGACCCAGTACTTC
CDR3: CSVDRDRDPGETQYF

J: TRBJ2-7
V: TRBV6-1
size: .
D: .
DNA: TGTGCCAGCAGCAAGACCTGGGAGTCCTACGAGCAGTACTTC
CDR3: CASSKTWESYEQYF

J: TRBJ2-1
V: TRBV4-1
size: few
D: .
DNA: TGCGCCAGCAGCCAAGTGTCGAGCGATGAGCAGTTCTTC
CDR3: CASSQVSSDEQFF

J: TRBJ2-5
V: TRBV5-1
size: .
D: TRBD2
DNA: TGCGCCAGCAGCTTGCCCCTGGGGGGGGGCCAAGAGACCCAGTACTTC
CDR3: CASSLPLGGGQETQYF

J: TRBJ1-1
V: TRBV29-1
size: .
D: .
DNA: TGCAGCGTTGAGGAACCCCGGGGGGCGGGCACTGAAGCTTTCTTT
CDR3: CSVEEPRGAGTEAFF

J: TRBJ2-7
V: TRBV11-2
size: .
D: TRBD2
DNA: TGTGCCAGCAGCTTAGATGGTAGGGAGGGACCCGTATACGAGCAGTACTTC
CDR3: CASSLDGREGPVYEQYF

J: TRBJ2-7
V: TRBV27
size: .
D: .
DNA: TGTGCCAGCAAGCGACAGTACTTCCACGAGCAGTACTTC
CDR3: CASKRQYFHEQYF

J: TRBJ2-3
V: TRBV2
size: .
D: .
DNA: TGTGCCAGCAAGATAGAAGATACGCAGTATTTT
CDR3: CASKIEDTQYF

J: TRBJ2-1
V: TRBV5-4
size: .
D: TRBD2
DNA: TGTGCCAGCAGCGCAGGGACTAGCGGGAGGGCGTTGCTTGAGCAGTTCTTC
CDR3: CASSAGTSGRALLEQFF

J: TRBJ2-6
V: TRBV18
size: .
D: .
DNA: TGTGCCAGCTCACCACAACAGGGCGGTGGGGCCAACGTCCTGACTTTC
CDR3: CASSPQQGGGANVLTF

J: TRBJ2-1
V: TRBV4-1
size: .
D: TRBD2
DNA: TGCGCCAGCAGCCAAGATCCTAGCGGGAACTACAATGAGCAGTTCTTC
CDR3: CASSQDPSGNYNEQFF

J: TRBJ1-1
V: TRBV19
size: .
D: .
DNA: TGTGCCACTGAGGACCACGGGGTGAACACTGAAGCTTTCTTT
CDR3: CATEDHGVNTEAFF

J: TRBJ1-1
V: TRBV7-6
size: .
D: .
DNA: TGTGCCAGCAGCCCCGTCGGGAGGCCCACTGAAGCTTTCTTT
CDR3: CASSPVGRPTEAFF

J: TRBJ1-5
V: TRBV21-1
size: .
D: .
DNA: TGTGCCAGCAGCAAAGTACCGGGGACAGGGTCGAGCAATCAGCCCCAGCATTTT
CDR3: CASSKVPGTGSSNQPQHF

J: TRBJ2-7
V: TRBV7-5
size: .
D: .
DNA: TGTGTCAGAAGCAACCGGTATAAACGGGGGATCTACGAGCAGTACTTC
CDR3: CVRSNRYKRGIYEQYF